Listed below are T cell receptor beta chains from one sample, sequenced in a study of blood T cell repertoires in COVID-19. TCRdb's copy holds only in-frame clones and misses some; the assay was immunoSEQ multiplex PCR. This sample has 17,000 or so clones, with 90% to 95% found just once. Sequencing was performed on peripheral blood. The origin of the receptors is a human donor in a cohort sampled during active COVID-19. CDR3s include the opening cysteine and the closing phenylalanine or tryptophan. The D gene is left open where the match is weak. Clone size, where shown, is once, few, many, or a class for clones that have expanded.

CASSLWLSGSSYNEQFF,TGTGCCAGCAGCTTATGGCTTAGCGGGAGTTCCTACAATGAGCAGTTCTTC,TRBD2,TRBJ2-1,.,TRBV7-6
CASSQVRAGVVHRVADTQYF,TGCGCCAGCAGCCAAGTTAGAGCGGGGGTCGTCCATCGGGTCGCAGATACGCAGTATTTT,TRBD2,TRBJ2-3,.,TRBV4-1
CASSLIPENTEAFF,TGCGCCAGCAGCTTGATTCCAGAGAACACTGAAGCTTTCTTT,.,TRBJ1-1,.,TRBV5-1
CASSFLGTGTPSSYEQYF,TGTGCCAGCAGCTTCCTCGGGACAGGGACTCCATCCTCCTACGAGCAGTACTTC,TRBD1,TRBJ2-7,once,TRBV7-2
CSVAGQGNTEAFF,TGCAGCGTTGCCGGACAGGGAAACACTGAAGCTTTCTTT,TRBD1,TRBJ1-1,.,TRBV29-1
CASSLGQRNYEQYF,TGTGCCAGCAGCTTGGGACAGAGGAACTACGAGCAGTACTTC,.,TRBJ2-7,.,TRBV5-6
CASSMEPRGLGANVLTF,TGTGCCAGCAGCATGGAACCCAGGGGGCTTGGGGCCAACGTCCTGACTTTC,TRBD1,TRBJ2-6,.,TRBV5-5
CASSLVGLAGGNEQFF,TGTGCCAGCAGCTTAGTGGGCCTAGCGGGAGGAAATGAGCAGTTCTTC,TRBD2,TRBJ2-1,.,TRBV7-6
CASSSLAGGVFYEQFF,TGTGCCAGCAGCTCCCTAGCGGGCGGGGTATTCTATGAGCAGTTCTTC,TRBD2,TRBJ2-1,.,TRBV5-4
CASSQDISGGTANYGYTF,TGCGCCAGCAGCCAAGATATCTCCGGAGGGACGGCGAACTATGGCTACACCTTC,.,TRBJ1-2,.,TRBV4-3
CASSEDRGTDTQYF,TGCGCCAGCAGTGAGGACAGGGGCACAGATACGCAGTATTTT,TRBD1,TRBJ2-3,.,TRBV10-1
CASFPGTGWTEAFF,TGTGCCAGCTTTCCCGGGACAGGATGGACTGAAGCTTTCTTT,TRBD1,TRBJ1-1,.,TRBV6-5
CASSFGIHGTTDLETQYF,TGTGCCAGCAGCTTTGGGATCCACGGGACTACCGACCTGGAGACCCAGTACTTC,TRBD2,TRBJ2-5,.,TRBV7-9
CASSLKQTQYF,TGTGCCAGCAGCCTTAAGCAGACCCAGTACTTC,.,TRBJ2-5,.,TRBV3-1/TRBV3-2
CASGLGGEQFF,TGTGCTAGTGGTCTAGGTGGTGAGCAGTTCTTC,.,TRBJ2-1,.,TRBV12-5
CASSSLAQVYEQYF,TGTGCCAGCAGCTCCCTAGCGCAGGTCTACGAGCAGTACTTC,.,TRBJ2-7,once,TRBV5-5
CSVHSSYEQYF,TGCAGCGTGCACTCTAGCTACGAGCAGTACTTC,.,TRBJ2-7,once,TRBV29-1